Here is one T cell receptor (beta chain) with its context. This sample is drawn from a study of blood T cell repertoires in COVID-19. As for the study in general: Italy, Spain and the United States were the sources of the convalescent and acute COVID-19 samples. Nucleic acid was either cDNA or gDNA, and it came from T cells, B-cell-depleted T cells, or PBMCs.

In germline, CDR1 is SGHNT, CDR2 YENEEA. The CDR3 runs to 14 residues. V was clipped by 1 base and J by 10 bases, with 16 bases between them. Per the original methods: Reference gene primer amplification yielded estimated nucleated cell counts. Only in-frame clones appear in the TCRdb table, and some are missing; sequencing was by immunoSEQ multiplex PCR. V and J calls plus clone size are reproduced from that table; the DNA served to infer D and trimming. The data hold 450,000 to 500,000 clones, with over 75% observed a single time. This TCR was sampled from a human donor in a cohort sampled during active COVID-19. The sample taken for sequencing was peripheral blood. The gene calls are TRBV11-3 and TRBJ2-5; weak D call: TRBD2 (6 bases). As DNA, the CDR3 is TGTGCCAGCAGCTTAGGCGGGACGAGCCGTCACCAGTACTTC. Translation: CASSLGGTSRHQYF.